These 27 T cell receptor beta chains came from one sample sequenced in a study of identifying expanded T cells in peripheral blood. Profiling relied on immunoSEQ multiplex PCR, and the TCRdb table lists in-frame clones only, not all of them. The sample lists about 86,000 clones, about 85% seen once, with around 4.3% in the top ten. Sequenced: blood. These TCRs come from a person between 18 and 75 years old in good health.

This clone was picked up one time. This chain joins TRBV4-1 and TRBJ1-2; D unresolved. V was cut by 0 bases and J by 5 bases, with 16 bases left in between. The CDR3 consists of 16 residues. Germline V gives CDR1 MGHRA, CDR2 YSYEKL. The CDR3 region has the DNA TGCGCCAGCAGCCAAGAAGACGGCCCGTGGAGGTATGGCTACACCTTC. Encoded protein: CASSQEDGPWRYGYTF.

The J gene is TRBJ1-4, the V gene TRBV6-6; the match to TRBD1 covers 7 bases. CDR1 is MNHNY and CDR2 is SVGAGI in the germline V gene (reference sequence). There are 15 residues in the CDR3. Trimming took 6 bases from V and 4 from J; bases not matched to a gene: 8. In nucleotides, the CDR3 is TGTGCCAGCAGGTCCTGGACAGGCAATAATGAAAAACTGTTTTTT. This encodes CASRSWTGNNEKLFF.

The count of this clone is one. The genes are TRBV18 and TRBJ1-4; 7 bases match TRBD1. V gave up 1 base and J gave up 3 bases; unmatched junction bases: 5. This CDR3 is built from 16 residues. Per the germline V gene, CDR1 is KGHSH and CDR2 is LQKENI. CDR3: CASSPQRQGPNEKLFF. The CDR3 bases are TGTGCCAGCTCACCACAACGACAGGGTCCTAATGAAAAACTGTTTTTT.

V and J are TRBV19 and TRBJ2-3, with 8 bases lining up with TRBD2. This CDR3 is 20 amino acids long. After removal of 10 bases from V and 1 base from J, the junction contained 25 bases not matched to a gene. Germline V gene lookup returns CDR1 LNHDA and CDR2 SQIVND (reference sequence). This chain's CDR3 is CATHGSPRLNSSGGTDTQYF. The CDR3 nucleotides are TGTGCCACTCACGGCTCCCCCCGACTGAATAGTAGCGGGGGCACAGATACGCAGTATTTT.

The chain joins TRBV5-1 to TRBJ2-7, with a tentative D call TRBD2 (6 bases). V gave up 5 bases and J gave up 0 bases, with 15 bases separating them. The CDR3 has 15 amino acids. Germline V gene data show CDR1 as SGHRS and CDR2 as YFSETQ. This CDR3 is CASRIGGPLSYEQYF. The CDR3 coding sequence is TGCGCCAGCAGAATCGGGGGACCTCTCTCCTACGAGCAGTACTTC.

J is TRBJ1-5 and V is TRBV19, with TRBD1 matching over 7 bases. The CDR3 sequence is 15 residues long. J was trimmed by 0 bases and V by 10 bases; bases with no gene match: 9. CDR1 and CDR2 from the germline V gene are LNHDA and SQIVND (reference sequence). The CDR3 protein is CATQGGALSNQPQHF. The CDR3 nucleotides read TGTGCCACCCAGGGGGGCGCCCTTAGCAATCAGCCCCAGCATTTT.

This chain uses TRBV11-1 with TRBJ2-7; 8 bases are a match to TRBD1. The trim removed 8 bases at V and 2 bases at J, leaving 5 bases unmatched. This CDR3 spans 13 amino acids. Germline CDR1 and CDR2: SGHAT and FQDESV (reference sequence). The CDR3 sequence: CASGWTGTYEQYF. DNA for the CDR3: TGTGCCAGCGGATGGACAGGGACCTACGAGCAGTACTTC.

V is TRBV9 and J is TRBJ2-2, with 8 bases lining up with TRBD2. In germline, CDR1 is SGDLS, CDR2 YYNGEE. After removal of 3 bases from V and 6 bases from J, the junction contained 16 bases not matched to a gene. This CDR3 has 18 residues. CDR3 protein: CASSAENSGLVYSGELFF. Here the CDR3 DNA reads TGTGCCAGCAGCGCCGAGAACTCGGGACTAGTTTACTCCGGGGAGCTGTTTTTT.

CDR3 sequence reads: CASSPYRDRGLGGTGELFF. CDR3 bases: TGTGCCAGCAGCCCATACCGGGACAGGGGGCTTGGGGGCACCGGGGAGCTGTTTTTT. V usage is TRBV7-9 and J usage is TRBJ2-2; 12 bases are shared with TRBD1. V lost 5 bases to trimming and J lost 4 bases; unmatched junction nucleotides: 14. Looked up from germline, CDR1 is SEHNR and CDR2 is FQNEAQ (reference sequence). The CDR3 extends over 19 amino acids.

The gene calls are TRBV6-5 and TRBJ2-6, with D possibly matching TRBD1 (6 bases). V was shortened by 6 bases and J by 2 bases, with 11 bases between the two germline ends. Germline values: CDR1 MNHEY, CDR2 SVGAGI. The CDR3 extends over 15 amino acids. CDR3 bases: TGTGCCAGCAGCCTTACAGGGCCTGGGGCCAACGTCCTGACTTTC. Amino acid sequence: CASSLTGPGANVLTF.

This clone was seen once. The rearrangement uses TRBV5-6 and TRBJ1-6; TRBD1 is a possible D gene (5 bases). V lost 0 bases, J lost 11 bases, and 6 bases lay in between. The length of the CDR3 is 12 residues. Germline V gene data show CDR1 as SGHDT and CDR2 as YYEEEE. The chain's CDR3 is CASSLGGAPLHF. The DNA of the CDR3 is TGTGCCAGCAGCTTGGGGGGCGCACCCCTCCACTTT.

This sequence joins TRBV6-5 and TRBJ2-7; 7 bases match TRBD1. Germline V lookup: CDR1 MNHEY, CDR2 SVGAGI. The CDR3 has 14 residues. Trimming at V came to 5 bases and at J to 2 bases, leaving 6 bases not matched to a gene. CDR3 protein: CASSPQTGPYEQYF. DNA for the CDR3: TGTGCCAGCAGTCCCCAGACAGGGCCCTACGAGCAGTACTTC.

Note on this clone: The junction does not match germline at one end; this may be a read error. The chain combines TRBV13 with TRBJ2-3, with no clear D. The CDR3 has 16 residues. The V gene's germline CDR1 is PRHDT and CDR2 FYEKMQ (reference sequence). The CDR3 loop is CVSSLEVMTGKDTQYF. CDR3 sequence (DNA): TGTGTCAGCAGCTTAGAGGTAATGACGGGCAAGGATACGCAGTATTTT.

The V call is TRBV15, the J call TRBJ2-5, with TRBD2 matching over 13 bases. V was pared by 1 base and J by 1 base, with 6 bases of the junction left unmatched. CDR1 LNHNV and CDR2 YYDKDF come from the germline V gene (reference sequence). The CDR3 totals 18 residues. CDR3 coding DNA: TGTGCCACCAGCAGAGCGACCTGGACTAGCGGGGGCCAAGAGACCCAGTACTTC. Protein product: CATSRATWTSGGQETQYF.

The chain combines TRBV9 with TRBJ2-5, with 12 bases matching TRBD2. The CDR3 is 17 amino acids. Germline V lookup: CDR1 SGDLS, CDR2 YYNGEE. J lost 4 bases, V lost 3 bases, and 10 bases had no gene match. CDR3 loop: CASSGLTSGGKRETQYF. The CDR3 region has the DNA TGTGCCAGCAGCGGACTCACTAGCGGGGGGAAAAGAGAGACCCAGTACTTC.

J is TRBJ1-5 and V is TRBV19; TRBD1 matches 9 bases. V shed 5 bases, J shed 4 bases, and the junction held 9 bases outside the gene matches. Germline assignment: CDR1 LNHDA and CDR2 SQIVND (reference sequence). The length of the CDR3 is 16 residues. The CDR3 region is CASSSQGAYRNQPQHF. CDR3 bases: TGTGCCAGTAGTTCACAGGGGGCCTACCGAAATCAGCCCCAGCATTTT.

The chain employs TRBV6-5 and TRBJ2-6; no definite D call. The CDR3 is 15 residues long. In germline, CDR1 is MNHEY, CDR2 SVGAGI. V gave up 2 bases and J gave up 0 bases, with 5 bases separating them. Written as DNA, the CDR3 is TGTGCCAGCAGTTACAAGGGCTCTGGGGCCAACGTCCTGACTTTC. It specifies CASSYKGSGANVLTF.

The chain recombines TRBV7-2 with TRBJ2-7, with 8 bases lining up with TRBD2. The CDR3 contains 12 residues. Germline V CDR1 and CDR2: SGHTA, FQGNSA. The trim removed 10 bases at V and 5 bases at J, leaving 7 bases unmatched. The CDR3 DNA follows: TGTGCCACCGGCCGAGCGGGGGACGAGCAGTACTTC. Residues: CATGRAGDEQYF.

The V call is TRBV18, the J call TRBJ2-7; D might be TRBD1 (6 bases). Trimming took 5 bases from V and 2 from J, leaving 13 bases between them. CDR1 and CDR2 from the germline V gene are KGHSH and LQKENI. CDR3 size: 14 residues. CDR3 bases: TGTGCCAGCTCAGGAGACAGGCCCCCCTACGAGCAGTACTTC. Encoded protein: CASSGDRPPYEQYF. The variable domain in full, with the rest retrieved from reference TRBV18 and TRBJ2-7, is NAGVMQNPRHLVRRRGQEARLRCSPMKGHSHVYWYRQLPEEGLKFMVYLQKENIIDESGMPKERFSAEFPKEGPSILRIQQVVRGDSAAYFCASSGDRPPYEQYFGPGTRLTVT.

CDR3 DNA: TGTGCCAGTAAATCGAGAACTTCGAACACCGGGGAGCTGTTTTTT. Amino acids: CASKSRTSNTGELFF. The rearrangement uses TRBV19 and TRBJ2-2; no definite D call. Trimming took off 7 bases at V and 0 bases at J, with 12 bases between the two ends. The CDR3 contains 15 residues. Germline CDR1 reads LNHDA; CDR2 reads SQIVND (reference sequence).

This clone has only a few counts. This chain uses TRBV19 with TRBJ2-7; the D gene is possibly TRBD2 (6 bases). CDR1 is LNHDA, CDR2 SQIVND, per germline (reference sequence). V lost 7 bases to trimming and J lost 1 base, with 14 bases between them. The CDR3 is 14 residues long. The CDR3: CASMRRDGSYEQYF. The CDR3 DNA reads TGTGCCAGTATGAGGAGGGACGGTTCCTACGAGCAGTACTTC.

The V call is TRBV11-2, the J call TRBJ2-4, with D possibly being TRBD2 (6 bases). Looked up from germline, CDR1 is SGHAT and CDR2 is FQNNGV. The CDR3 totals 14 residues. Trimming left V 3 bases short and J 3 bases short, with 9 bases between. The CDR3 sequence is CASSFSGGKNIQYF. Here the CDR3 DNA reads TGTGCCAGCAGCTTCTCCGGGGGCAAAAACATTCAGTACTTC.

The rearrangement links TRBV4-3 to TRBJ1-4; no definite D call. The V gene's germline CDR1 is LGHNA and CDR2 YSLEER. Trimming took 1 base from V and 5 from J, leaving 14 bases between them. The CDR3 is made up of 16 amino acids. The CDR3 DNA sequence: TGCGCCAGCAGCCAAGGTATTGGGGAGTTCAATGAAAAACTGTTTTTT. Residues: CASSQGIGEFNEKLFF.

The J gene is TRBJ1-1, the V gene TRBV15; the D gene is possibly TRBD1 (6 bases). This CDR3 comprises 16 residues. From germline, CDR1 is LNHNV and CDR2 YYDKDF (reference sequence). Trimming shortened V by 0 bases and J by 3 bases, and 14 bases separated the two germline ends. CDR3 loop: CATSRDRDRLDTEAFF. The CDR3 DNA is TGTGCCACCAGCAGAGATCGCGACAGGCTGGACACTGAAGCTTTCTTT.

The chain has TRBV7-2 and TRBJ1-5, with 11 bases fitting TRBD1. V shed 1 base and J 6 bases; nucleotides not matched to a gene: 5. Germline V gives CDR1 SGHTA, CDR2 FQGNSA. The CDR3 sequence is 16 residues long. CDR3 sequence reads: CASSLVGTGGIQPQHF. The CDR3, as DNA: TGTGCCAGCAGCTTAGTAGGGACAGGGGGTATTCAGCCCCAGCATTTT.

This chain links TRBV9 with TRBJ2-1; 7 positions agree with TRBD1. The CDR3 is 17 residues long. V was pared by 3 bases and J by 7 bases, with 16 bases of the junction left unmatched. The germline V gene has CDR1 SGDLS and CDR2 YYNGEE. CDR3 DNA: TGTGCCAGCAGCGCACAGGGGAGAGGGCTTACAGGGAATGAGCAGTTCTTC. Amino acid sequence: CASSAQGRGLTGNEQFF.

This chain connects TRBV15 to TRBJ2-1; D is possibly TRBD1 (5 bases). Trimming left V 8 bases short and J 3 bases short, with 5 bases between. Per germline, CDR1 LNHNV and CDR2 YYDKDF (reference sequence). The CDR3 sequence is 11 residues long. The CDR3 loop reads CATDSYNEQFF. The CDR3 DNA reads TGTGCCACCGACAGCTACAATGAGCAGTTCTTC.